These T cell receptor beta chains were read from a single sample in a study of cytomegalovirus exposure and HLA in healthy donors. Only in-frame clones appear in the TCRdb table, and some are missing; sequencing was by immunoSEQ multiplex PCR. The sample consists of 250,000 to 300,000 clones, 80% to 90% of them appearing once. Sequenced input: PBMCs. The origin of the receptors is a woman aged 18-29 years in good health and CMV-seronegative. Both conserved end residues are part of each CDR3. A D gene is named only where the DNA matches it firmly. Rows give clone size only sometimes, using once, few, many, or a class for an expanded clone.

cdr3_nt: TGTGCCAGCAGTGATCCTAGCGGGAGGGCCCGTAAGAATGAGCAGTTCTTC
cdr3_aa: CASSDPSGRARKNEQFF
j_call: TRBJ2-1
clone_size: NA
cdr3_length: 17
d_call: TRBD2
v_call: TRBV25-1

cdr3_nt: TGTGCCAGCAGTTTCGGGGGAGGGAGGTACAATGAGCAGTTCTTC
cdr3_aa: CASSFGGGRYNEQFF
j_call: TRBJ2-1
clone_size: few
cdr3_length: 15
d_call: TRBD2
v_call: TRBV28

cdr3_nt: TGTGCCAGTAGTATTACAGGGTACTATGGCTACACCTTC
cdr3_aa: CASSITGYYGYTF
j_call: TRBJ1-2
clone_size: NA
cdr3_length: 13
d_call: NA
v_call: TRBV19

cdr3_nt: TGTGCCTGGAACAGTGTGAACACTGAAGCTTTCTTT
cdr3_aa: CAWNSVNTEAFF
j_call: TRBJ1-1
clone_size: few
cdr3_length: 12
d_call: NA
v_call: TRBV30

cdr3_nt: TGTGCCAGCAGCCTGGTGGGGCTTGAGCAGTTCTTC
cdr3_aa: CASSLVGLEQFF
j_call: TRBJ2-1
clone_size: NA
cdr3_length: 12
d_call: NA
v_call: TRBV6-5

cdr3_nt: TGTGCCAGCAGCTCGCGGGGGCCCTCGGGTAATGAGCAGTTCTTC
cdr3_aa: CASSSRGPSGNEQFF
j_call: TRBJ2-1
clone_size: NA
cdr3_length: 15
d_call: NA
v_call: TRBV7-2

cdr3_nt: TGTGCCAGCAGACCAGGGGTACCTAATGAAAAACTGTTTTTT
cdr3_aa: CASRPGVPNEKLFF
j_call: TRBJ1-4
clone_size: NA
cdr3_length: 14
d_call: NA
v_call: TRBV6-5

cdr3_nt: TGTGCCAGCAGTGAAGACAGGGCCCTGTACCAAGAGACCCAGTACTTC
cdr3_aa: CASSEDRALYQETQYF
j_call: TRBJ2-5
clone_size: NA
cdr3_length: 16
d_call: TRBD1
v_call: TRBV25-1

cdr3_nt: TGTGCCAGCAGAATAGGGGCCCAGTACAGGGACTCCTACGAGCAGTACTTC
cdr3_aa: CASRIGAQYRDSYEQYF
j_call: TRBJ2-7
clone_size: NA
cdr3_length: 17
d_call: NA
v_call: TRBV28

cdr3_nt: TGTGCCAGCAGTAACCCCGTCGGGGAGCAGTACTTC
cdr3_aa: CASSNPVGEQYF
j_call: TRBJ2-7
clone_size: NA
cdr3_length: 12
d_call: NA
v_call: TRBV6-5

cdr3_nt: TGTGCCAGCAGTGGGACAGGGGTCGTCAATGAGCAGTTCTTC
cdr3_aa: CASSGTGVVNEQFF
j_call: TRBJ2-1
clone_size: NA
cdr3_length: 14
d_call: TRBD1
v_call: TRBV2

cdr3_nt: TGTGCCAGCAGCTCCCCAGGGTCCAATCAGCCCCAGCATTTT
cdr3_aa: CASSSPGSNQPQHF
j_call: TRBJ1-5
clone_size: NA
cdr3_length: 14
d_call: NA
v_call: TRBV7-9

cdr3_nt: TGCGCCAGCAGCTTGGGCGCGGCCTATGGCTACACCTTC
cdr3_aa: CASSLGAAYGYTF
j_call: TRBJ1-2
clone_size: NA
cdr3_length: 13
d_call: NA
v_call: TRBV5-1

cdr3_nt: TGTGCCATCAGTGATGAAGGGGCTGAAGCTTTCTTT
cdr3_aa: CAISDEGAEAFF
j_call: TRBJ1-1
clone_size: NA
cdr3_length: 12
d_call: NA
v_call: TRBV10-3

cdr3_nt: TGTGCCAGCAGTTGGGACGCGAGGGGGAATGGCTACACCTTC
cdr3_aa: CASSWDARGNGYTF
j_call: TRBJ1-2
clone_size: NA
cdr3_length: 14
d_call: NA
v_call: TRBV7-2

cdr3_nt: TGCAGCGTGGTTCGGCAGGGGGCTCAAGAGACCCAGTACTTC
cdr3_aa: CSVVRQGAQETQYF
j_call: TRBJ2-5
clone_size: NA
cdr3_length: 14
d_call: TRBD1
v_call: TRBV29-1

cdr3_nt: TGTGCCAGCAGTGAAGGGGGCGGGAGGGGCGCAGAGACCCAGTACTTC
cdr3_aa: CASSEGGGRGAETQYF
j_call: TRBJ2-5
clone_size: NA
cdr3_length: 16
d_call: TRBD2
v_call: TRBV6-1

cdr3_nt: TGTGCCTGCAACACAGGGGGGGGAGTTGGCTACACCTTC
cdr3_aa: CACNTGGGVGYTF
j_call: TRBJ1-2
clone_size: few
cdr3_length: 13
d_call: TRBD1
v_call: TRBV30

cdr3_nt: TGCGCCAGCAAGGAAAGGGGTAATTCACCCCTCCACTTT
cdr3_aa: CASKERGNSPLHF
j_call: TRBJ1-6
clone_size: once
cdr3_length: 13
d_call: NA
v_call: TRBV5-1